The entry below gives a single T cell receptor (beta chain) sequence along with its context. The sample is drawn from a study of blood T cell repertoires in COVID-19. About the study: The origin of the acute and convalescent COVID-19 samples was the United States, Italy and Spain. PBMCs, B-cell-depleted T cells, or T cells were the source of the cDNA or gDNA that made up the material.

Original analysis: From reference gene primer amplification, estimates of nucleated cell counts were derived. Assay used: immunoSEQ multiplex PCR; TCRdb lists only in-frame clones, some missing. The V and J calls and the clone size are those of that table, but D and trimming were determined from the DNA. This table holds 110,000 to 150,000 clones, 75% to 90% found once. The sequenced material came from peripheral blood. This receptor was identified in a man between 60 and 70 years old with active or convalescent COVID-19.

CDR3 in DNA: TGTGCCAGCAGCCCCGGGACTAGCGGGGGAACCGGGGAGCTGTTTTTT. It encodes CASSPGTSGGTGELFF. The chain links TRBV7-2 to TRBJ2-2, with TRBD2 identical over 14 bases. V shed 5 bases, J shed 5 bases, and the junction held 4 bases outside the gene matches. Germline lookup yields CDR1 SGHTA and CDR2 FQGNSA. The CDR3 is 16 amino acids. The full variable domain, completed using reference TRBV7-2 and TRBJ2-2, is GAGVSQSPSNKVTEKGKDVELRCDPISGHTALYWYRQSLGQGLEFLIYFQGNSAPDKSGLPSDRFSAERTGGSVSTLTIQRTQQEDSAVYLCASSPGTSGGTGELFFGEGSRLTVL.